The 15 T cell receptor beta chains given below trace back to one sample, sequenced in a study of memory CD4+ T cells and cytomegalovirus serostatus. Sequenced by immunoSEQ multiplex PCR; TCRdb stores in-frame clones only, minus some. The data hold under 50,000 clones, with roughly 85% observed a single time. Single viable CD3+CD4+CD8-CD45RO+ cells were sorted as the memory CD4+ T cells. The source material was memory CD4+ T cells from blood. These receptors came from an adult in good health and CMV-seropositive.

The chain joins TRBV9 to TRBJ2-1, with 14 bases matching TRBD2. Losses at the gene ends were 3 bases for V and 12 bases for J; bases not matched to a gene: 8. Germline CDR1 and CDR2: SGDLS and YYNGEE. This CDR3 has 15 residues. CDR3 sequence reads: CASSATSGRGSGQFF. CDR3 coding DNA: TGTGCCAGCAGCGCGACTAGCGGGAGGGGGAGCGGGCAGTTCTTC.

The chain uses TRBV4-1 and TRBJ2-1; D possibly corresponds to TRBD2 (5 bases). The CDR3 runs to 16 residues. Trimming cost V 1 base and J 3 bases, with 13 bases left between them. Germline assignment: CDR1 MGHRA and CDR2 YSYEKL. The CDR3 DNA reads TGCGCCAGCAGCCAAGCTTTCAGTGGACTCTACAATGAGCAGTTCTTC. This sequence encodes CASSQAFSGLYNEQFF.

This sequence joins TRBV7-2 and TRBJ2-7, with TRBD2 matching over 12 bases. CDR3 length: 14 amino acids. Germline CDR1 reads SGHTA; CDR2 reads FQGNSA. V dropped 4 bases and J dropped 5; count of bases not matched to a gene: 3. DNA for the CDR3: TGTGCCAGCAGCTCGGGACTAGCGGGTCACGAGCAGTACTTC. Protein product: CASSSGLAGHEQYF.

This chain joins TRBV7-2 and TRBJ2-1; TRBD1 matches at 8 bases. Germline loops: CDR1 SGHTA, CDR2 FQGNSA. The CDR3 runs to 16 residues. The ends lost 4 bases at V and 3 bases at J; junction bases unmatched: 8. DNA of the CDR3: TGTGCCAGCAGCTGGGTAGGGGGACAGGACTACAATGAGCAGTTCTTC. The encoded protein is CASSWVGGQDYNEQFF.

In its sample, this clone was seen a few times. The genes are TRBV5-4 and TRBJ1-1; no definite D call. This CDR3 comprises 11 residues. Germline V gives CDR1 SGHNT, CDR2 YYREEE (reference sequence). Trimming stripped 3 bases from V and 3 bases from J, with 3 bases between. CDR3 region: CASSSDTEAFF. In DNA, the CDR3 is TGTGCCAGCAGCTCGGACACTGAAGCTTTCTTT.

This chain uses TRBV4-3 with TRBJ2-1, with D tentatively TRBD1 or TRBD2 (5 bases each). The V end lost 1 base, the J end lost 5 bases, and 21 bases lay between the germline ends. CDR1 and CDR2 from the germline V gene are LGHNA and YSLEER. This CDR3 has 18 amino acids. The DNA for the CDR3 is TGCGCCAGCAGCCAAGCCTATCCTCCGGGGACCCACAACAATGAGCAGTTCTTC. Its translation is CASSQAYPPGTHNNEQFF.

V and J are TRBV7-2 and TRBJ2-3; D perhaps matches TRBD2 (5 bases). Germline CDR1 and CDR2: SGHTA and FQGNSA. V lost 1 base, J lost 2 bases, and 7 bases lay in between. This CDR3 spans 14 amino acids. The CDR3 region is CASSLDGNTDTQYF. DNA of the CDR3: TGTGCCAGCAGCTTAGACGGGAACACAGATACGCAGTATTTT.

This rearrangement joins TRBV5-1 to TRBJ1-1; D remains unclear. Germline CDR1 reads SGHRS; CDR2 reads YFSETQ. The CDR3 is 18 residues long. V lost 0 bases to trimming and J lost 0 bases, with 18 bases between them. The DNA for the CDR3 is TGCGCCAGCAGCTTGGAGGGCAGGTCTAGAATTATGAACACTGAAGCTTTCTTT. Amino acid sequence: CASSLEGRSRIMNTEAFF.

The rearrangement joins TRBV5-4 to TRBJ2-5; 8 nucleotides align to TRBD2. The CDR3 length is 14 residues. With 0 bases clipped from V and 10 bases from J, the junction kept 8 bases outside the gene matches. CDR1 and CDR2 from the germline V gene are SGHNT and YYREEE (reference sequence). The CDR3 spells CASSLEGLVKLQYF. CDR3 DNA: TGTGCCAGCAGCTTGGAGGGACTAGTGAAGCTCCAGTACTTC.

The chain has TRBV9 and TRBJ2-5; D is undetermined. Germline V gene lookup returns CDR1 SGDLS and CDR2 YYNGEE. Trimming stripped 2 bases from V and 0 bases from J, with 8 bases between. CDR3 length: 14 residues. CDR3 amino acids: CASSVEQYQETQYF. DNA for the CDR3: TGTGCCAGCAGCGTCGAGCAGTACCAAGAGACCCAGTACTTC.

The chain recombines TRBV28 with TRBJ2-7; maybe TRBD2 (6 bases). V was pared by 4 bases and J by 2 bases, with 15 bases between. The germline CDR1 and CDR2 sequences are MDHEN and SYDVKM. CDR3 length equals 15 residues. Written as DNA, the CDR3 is TGTGCCAGCAGTTCTCCCGGGATAGCGGCCTACGAGCAGTACTTC. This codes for CASSSPGIAAYEQYF.

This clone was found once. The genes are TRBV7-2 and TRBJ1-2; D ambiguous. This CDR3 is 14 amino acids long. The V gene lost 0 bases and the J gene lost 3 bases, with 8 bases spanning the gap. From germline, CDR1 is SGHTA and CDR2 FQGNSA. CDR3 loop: CASSLARNYYGYTF. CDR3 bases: TGTGCCAGCAGCTTAGCACGGAACTACTATGGCTACACCTTC.

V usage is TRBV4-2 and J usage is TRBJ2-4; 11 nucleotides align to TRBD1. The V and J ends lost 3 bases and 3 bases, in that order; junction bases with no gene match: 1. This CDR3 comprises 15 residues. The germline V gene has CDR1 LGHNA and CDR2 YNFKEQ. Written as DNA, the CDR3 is TGTGCCAGCAGCCAGGGACAGGGGGTCAAAAACATTCAGTACTTC. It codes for CASSQGQGVKNIQYF.

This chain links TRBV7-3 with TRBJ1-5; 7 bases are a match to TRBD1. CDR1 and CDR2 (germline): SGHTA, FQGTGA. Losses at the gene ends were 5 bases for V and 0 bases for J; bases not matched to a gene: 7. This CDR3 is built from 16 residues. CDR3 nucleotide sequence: TGTGCCAGCAGCGTAATGGGACAGATTAGCAATCAGCCCCAGCATTTT. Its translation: CASSVMGQISNQPQHF.

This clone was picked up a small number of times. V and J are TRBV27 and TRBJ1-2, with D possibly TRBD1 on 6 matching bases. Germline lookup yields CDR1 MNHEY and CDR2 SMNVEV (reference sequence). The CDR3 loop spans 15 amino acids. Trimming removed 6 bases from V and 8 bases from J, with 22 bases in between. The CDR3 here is CASSPNGQLTGGYTF. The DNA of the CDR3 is TGTGCCAGCAGCCCAAATGGACAGTTGACGGGCGGCTACACCTTC.